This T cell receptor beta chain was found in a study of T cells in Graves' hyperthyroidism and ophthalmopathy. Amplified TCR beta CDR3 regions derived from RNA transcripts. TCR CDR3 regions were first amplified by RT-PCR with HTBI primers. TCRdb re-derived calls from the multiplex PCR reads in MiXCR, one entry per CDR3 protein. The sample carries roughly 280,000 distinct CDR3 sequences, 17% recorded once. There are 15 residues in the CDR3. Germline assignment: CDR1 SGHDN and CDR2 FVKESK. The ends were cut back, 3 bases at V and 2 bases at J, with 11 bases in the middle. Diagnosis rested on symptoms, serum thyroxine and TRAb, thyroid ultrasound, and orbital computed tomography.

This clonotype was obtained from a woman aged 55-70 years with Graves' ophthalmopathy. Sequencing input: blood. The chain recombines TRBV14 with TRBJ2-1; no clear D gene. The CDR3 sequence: CASSHVTGPYNEQFF. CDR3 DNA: TGTGCCAGCAGCCACGTCACCGGTCCCTACAATGAGCAGTTCTTC.